Sequencing of this T cell receptor (beta chain) was carried out in a study of shared clonotypes between healthy human individuals. Across the study: The people who gave samples were two women and a few men aged 18 to 49.

The CDR3 consists of 15 residues. Looked up from germline, CDR1 is SGHVS and CDR2 is FNYEAQ. J gave up 5 bases and V 1 base, and 6 bases lay outside the gene matches. Sequencing used immunoSEQ multiplex PCR; TCRdb keeps in-frame clones, though not all of them. Of a few hundred thousand clones listed, about 97% were seen once; the top ten hold more than 0.3%. This TCR came from a man under 40 in good health. Sequenced material: memory CD8+ T cells sorted from blood. The subset denotes: CD45RO+ cells pooled with CCR7-negative TemRA cells. V is TRBV7-6 and J is TRBJ2-7, with 9 bases aligning to TRBD1. CDR3: CASSLVGTGGHEQYF. The CDR3 DNA follows: TGTGCCAGCAGCTTAGTGGGAACAGGGGGCCACGAGCAGTACTTC.